This T cell receptor (beta chain) came from a study of control samples from healthy donors and cancer patients. Sequencing used immunoSEQ multiplex PCR; TCRdb keeps in-frame clones, though not all of them. The sample includes over 70,000 clones, 85% to 90% of them seen just once. This CDR3 contains 11 residues. The V end lost 5 bases, the J end lost 8 bases, and 9 bases lay between the germline ends. The germline V gene has CDR1 MRHNA and CDR2 SNTAGT. This chain connects TRBV6-4 to TRBJ1-2; D not certain. The sequence was collected from a woman aged 45-59 years with colorectal cancer. The sequencing input was PBMCs. CDR3 loop: CASSPFEGYTF. The CDR3 DNA reads TGTGCCAGCAGTCCTTTCGAGGGCTACACCTTC.